Here is one TCR beta chain with its context. Antigen specificity is unknown. Trimming shortened V by 5 bases and J by 5 bases, and 17 bases separated the two germline ends. CDR1 and CDR2 from the germline V gene are SGHTA and FQGNSA. The CDR3 is made up of 15 amino acids. The sample belongs to a study of esophageal squamous cell carcinoma under preoperative chemotherapy. Regarding the study as a whole: Abundant clones tended to shrink rather than expand after paclitaxel-nedaplatin. Peripheral T cells migrating into the tumor appeared to partly supply post-treatment tumor-infiltrating lymphocytes.

TCRdb independently ran MiXCR on the PCR reads; one entry per CDR3 protein. The sample holds 30,000 or so distinct CDR3 sequences, roughly 52% seen once. Time point noted: after preoperative PTX-NDP chemotherapy. Patients received paclitaxel-nedaplatin as preoperative chemotherapy before surgery. V gene TRBV7-2 combines with J gene TRBJ2-3; D is uncertain. Sample collection occurred from a patient given preoperative chemotherapy. This TCR was recovered from a human donor with esophageal squamous cell carcinoma. The donor label of this sample is uncertain. This CDR3 is CASSLSTVWGDTQYF. In DNA, the CDR3 is TGTGCCAGCAGCCTATCCACTGTTTGGGGAGATACGCAGTATTTT.